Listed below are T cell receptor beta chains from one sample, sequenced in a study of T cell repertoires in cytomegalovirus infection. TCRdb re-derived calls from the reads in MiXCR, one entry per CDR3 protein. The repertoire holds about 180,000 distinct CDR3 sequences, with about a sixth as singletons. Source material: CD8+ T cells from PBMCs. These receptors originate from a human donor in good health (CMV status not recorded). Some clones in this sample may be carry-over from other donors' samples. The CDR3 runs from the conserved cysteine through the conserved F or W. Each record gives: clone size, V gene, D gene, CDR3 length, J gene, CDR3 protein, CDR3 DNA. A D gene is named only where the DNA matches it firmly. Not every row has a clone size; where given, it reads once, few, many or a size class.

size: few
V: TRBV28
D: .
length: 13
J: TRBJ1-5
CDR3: CASSFGRNQPQHF
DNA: TGTGCCAGCAGTTTCGGTAGGAATCAGCCCCAGCATTTT

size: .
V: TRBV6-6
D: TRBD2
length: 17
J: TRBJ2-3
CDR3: CASSYSRRGGRTDTQYF
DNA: TGTGCCAGCAGTTACTCTCGGCGGGGGGGCCGGACAGATACGCAGTATTTT

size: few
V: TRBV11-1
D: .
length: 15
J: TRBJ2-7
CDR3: CASSLRGKSSYEQYF
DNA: TGTGCCAGCAGCTTAAGGGGGAAGAGCTCCTACGAGCAGTACTTC

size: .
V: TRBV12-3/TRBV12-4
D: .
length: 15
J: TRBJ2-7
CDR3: CASSLRGTRGYEQYF
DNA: TGTGCCAGCAGTCTACGAGGGACGAGGGGCTACGAGCAGTACTTC

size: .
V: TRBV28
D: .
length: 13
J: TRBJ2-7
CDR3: CASSFGDPYEQYF
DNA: TGTGCCAGCAGTTTTGGGGATCCCTACGAGCAGTACTTC

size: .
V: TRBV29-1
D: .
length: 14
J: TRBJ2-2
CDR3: CSAAVDQWPGELFF
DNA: TGCAGCGCCGCGGTCGATCAGTGGCCCGGGGAGCTGTTTTTT

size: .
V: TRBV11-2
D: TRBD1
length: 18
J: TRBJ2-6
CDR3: CASSLVRGRTRGANVLTF
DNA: TGTGCCAGCAGCTTAGTCAGGGGGCGCACGAGAGGGGCCAACGTCCTGACTTTC

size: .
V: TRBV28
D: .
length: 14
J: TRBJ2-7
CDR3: CASSLSLGGFEQYF
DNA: TGTGCCAGCAGTTTAAGCCTCGGGGGTTTCGAGCAGTACTTC

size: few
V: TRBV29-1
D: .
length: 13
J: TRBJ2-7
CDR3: CSVEDGGTYEQYF
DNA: TGCAGCGTGGAGGACGGCGGTACCTACGAGCAGTACTTC

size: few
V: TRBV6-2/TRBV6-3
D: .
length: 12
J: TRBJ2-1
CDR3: CASSYSRNEQFF
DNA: TGTGCCAGCAGTTACTCACGGAATGAGCAGTTCTTC

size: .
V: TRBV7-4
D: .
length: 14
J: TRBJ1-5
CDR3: CASSHDRGDQPQHF
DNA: TGTGCCAGCAGCCACGACCGCGGGGATCAGCCCCAGCATTTT

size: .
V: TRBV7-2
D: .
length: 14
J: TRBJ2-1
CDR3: CASTGFFGNNEQFF
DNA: TGTGCCAGCACTGGTTTTTTTGGGAACAATGAGCAGTTCTTC

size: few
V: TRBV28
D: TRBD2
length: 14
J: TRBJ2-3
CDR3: CASRPRGGTDTQYF
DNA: TGTGCCAGCAGGCCCCGGGGGGGTACAGATACGCAGTATTTT

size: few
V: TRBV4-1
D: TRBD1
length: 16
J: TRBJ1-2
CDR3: CASSQVLGQGVSGYTF
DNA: TGCGCCAGCAGCCAAGTTCTGGGACAGGGCGTCTCTGGCTACACCTTC

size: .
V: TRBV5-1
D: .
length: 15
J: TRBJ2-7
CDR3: CASSFGIASSYEQYF
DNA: TGCGCCAGCAGCTTTGGGATAGCGAGCTCCTACGAGCAGTACTTC

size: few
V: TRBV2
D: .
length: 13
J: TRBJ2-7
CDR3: CASSEWVSYEQYF
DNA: TGTGCCAGCAGTGAATGGGTCTCCTACGAGCAGTACTTC

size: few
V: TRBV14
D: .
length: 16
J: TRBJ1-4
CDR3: CASSQDTTSANEKLFF
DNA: TGTGCCAGCAGCCAAGATACAACTTCGGCTAATGAAAAACTGTTTTTT

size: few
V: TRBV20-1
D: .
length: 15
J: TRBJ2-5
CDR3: CSARDRGGGQETQYF
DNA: TGCAGTGCTAGAGATCGGGGAGGGGGCCAAGAGACCCAGTACTTC

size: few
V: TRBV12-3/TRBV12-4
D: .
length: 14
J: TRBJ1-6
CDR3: CASSPTGDNSPLHF
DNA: TGTGCCAGCAGTCCGACAGGAGATAATTCACCCCTCCACTTT

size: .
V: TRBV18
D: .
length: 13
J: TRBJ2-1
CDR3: CASSPTDYNEQFF
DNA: TGTGCCAGCTCTCCGACTGATTACAATGAGCAGTTCTTC

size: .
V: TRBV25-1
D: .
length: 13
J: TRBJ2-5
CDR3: CASSEPLGETQYF
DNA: TGTGCCAGCAGTGAACCCCTAGGAGAGACCCAGTACTTC

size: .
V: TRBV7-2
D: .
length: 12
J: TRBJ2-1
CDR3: CASSLGVDEQFF
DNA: TGTGCCAGCAGCTTAGGGGTAGATGAGCAGTTCTTC

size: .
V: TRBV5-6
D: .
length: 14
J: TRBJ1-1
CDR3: CASNLRRKNTEAFF
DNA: TGTGCCAGCAACTTGCGACGGAAGAACACTGAAGCTTTCTTT

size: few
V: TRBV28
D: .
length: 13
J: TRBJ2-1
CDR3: CASSLGRPNEQFF
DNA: TGTGCCAGCAGTTTAGGGCGCCCCAATGAGCAGTTCTTC

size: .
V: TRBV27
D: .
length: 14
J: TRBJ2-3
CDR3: CASSLSGALNTQYF
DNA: TGTGCCAGCAGTTTGAGTGGGGCCTTGAATACGCAGTATTTT

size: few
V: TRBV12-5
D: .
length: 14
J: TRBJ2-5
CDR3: CASQGLAGQETQYF
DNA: TGTGCTAGTCAAGGGTTGGCGGGGCAAGAGACCCAGTACTTC

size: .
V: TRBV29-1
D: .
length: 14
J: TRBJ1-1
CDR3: CSVLGRTMNTEAFF
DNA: TGCAGCGTTCTCGGACGGACTATGAACACTGAAGCTTTCTTT

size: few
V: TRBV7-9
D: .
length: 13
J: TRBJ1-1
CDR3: CASSLVGRVEAFF
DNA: TGTGCCAGCAGCTTAGTGGGCAGAGTAGAAGCTTTCTTT

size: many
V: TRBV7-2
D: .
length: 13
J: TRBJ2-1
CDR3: CASSWDHYNEQFF
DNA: TGTGCCAGCAGCTGGGACCACTACAATGAGCAGTTCTTC

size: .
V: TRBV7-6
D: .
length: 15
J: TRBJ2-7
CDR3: CASSDSGTGSYEQYF
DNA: TGTGCCAGCAGCGATTCCGGGACGGGCTCCTACGAGCAGTACTTC

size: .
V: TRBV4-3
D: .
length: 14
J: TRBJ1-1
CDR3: CASSQDRTNTEAFF
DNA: TGCGCCAGCAGCCAAGATAGAACGAACACTGAAGCTTTCTTT

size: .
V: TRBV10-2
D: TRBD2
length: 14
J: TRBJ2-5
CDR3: CASRLAGLKETQYF
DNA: TGCGCCAGCAGATTAGCGGGGCTAAAGGAGACCCAGTACTTC

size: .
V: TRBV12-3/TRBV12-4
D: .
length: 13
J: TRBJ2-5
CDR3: CASSFISEETQYF
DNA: TGTGCCAGCAGTTTCATCTCCGAAGAGACCCAGTACTTC

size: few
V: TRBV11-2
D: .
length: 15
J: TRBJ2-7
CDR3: CASSLTIPRVGEQYF
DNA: TGTGCCAGCAGCTTAACCATCCCCAGGGTTGGCGAGCAGTACTTC

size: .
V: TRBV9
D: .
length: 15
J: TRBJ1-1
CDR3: CASSPTYGGGAEAFF
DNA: TGTGCCAGCAGCCCTACTTACGGCGGCGGGGCTGAAGCTTTCTTT

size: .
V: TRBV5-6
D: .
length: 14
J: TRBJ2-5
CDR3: CASREQDLQETQYF
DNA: TGTGCCAGTCGCGAACAGGACCTTCAAGAGACCCAGTACTTC

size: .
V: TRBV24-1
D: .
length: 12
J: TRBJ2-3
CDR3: CATSDYQDTQYF
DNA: TGTGCCACCAGTGATTACCAGGATACGCAGTATTTT

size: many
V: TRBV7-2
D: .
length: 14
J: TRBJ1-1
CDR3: CASSGFEGGTEAFF
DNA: TGTGCCAGCAGCGGTTTTGAAGGAGGCACTGAAGCTTTCTTT

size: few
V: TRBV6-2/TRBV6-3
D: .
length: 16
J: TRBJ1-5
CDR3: CASSYSERETNQPQHF
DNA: TGTGCCAGCAGTTACTCGGAAAGGGAGACCAATCAGCCCCAGCATTTT

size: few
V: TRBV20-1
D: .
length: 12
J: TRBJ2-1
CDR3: CSVGHSYNEQFF
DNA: TGCAGTGTCGGGCACTCCTACAATGAGCAGTTCTTC

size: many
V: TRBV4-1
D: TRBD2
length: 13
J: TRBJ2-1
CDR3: CASSQAGGEEQFF
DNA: TGCGCCAGCAGCCAAGCGGGGGGGGAGGAGCAGTTCTTC

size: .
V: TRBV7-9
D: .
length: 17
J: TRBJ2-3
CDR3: CASSLNSLGGLPDTQYF
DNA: TGTGCCAGCAGCTTAAACAGCTTAGGAGGACTCCCAGATACGCAGTATTTT

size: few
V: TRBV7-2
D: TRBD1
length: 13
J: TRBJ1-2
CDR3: CATLTGQHYGYTF
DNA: TGTGCCACCCTCACGGGACAGCACTATGGCTACACCTTC

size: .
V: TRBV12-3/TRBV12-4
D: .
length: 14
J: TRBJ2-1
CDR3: CASSPLAGLNEQFF
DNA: TGTGCCAGCAGCCCATTGGCGGGGCTCAATGAGCAGTTCTTC

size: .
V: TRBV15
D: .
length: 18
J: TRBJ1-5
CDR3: CATSRVPRAEDSNQPQHF
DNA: TGTGCCACCAGCAGAGTTCCCAGGGCGGAGGATAGCAATCAGCCCCAGCATTTT

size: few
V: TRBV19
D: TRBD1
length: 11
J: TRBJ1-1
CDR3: CATGQGDAAFF
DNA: TGTGCCACAGGACAGGGGGATGCAGCTTTCTTT

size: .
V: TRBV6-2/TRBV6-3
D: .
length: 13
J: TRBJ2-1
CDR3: CASSWPPYNEQFF
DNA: TGTGCCAGCAGTTGGCCACCCTACAATGAGCAGTTCTTC

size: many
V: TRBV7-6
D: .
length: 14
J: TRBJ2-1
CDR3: CASSLVGTYNEQFF
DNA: TGTGCCAGCAGCTTAGTTGGGACGTACAATGAGCAGTTCTTC

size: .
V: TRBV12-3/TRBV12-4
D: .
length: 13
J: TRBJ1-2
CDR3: CASNVGGNYGYTF
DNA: TGTGCCAGCAACGTCGGCGGCAACTATGGCTACACCTTC

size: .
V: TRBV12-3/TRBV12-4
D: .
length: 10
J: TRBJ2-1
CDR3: CASGYNEQFF
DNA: TGTGCCAGCGGGTACAATGAGCAGTTCTTC

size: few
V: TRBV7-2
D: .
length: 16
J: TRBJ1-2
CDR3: CASSLSFRGEDYGYTF
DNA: TGTGCCAGCAGCCTTTCCTTTAGGGGGGAGGACTATGGCTACACCTTC

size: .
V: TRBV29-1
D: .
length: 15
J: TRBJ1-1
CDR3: CSVEAGDVWNTEAFF
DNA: TGCAGCGTTGAGGCGGGGGACGTTTGGAACACTGAAGCTTTCTTT

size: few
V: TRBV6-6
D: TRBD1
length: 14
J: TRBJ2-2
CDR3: CASSDRGGTGELFF
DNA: TGTGCCAGCAGTGACAGGGGTGGGACCGGGGAGCTGTTTTTT

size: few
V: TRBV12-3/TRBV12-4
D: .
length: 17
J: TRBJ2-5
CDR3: CASSSLSGLMFQETQYF
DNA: TGTGCCAGCAGTTCACTTTCCGGACTAATGTTCCAAGAGACCCAGTACTTC

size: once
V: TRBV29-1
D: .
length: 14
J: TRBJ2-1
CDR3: CSGNREEPYNEQFF
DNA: TGCAGCGGTAACAGGGAGGAACCCTACAATGAGCAGTTCTTC

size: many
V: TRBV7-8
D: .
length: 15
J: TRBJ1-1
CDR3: CASRKGAGVGTEAFF
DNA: TGTGCCAGCAGGAAAGGGGCAGGGGTGGGCACTGAAGCTTTCTTT

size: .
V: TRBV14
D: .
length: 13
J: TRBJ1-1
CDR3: CASSPDGNTEAFF
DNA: TGTGCCAGCAGTCCTGACGGGAACACTGAAGCTTTCTTT

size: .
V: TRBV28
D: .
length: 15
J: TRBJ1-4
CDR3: CASSFSAGVNEKLFF
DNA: TGTGCCAGCAGTTTCTCCGCAGGGGTTAATGAAAAACTGTTTTTT